Each of the 30 T cell receptor beta chains below was sequenced from the same sample in a study of monozygotic twins with inflammatory bowel disease. For each CDR3 protein, TCRdb gives one entry from its re-call of the 5' RACE reads, without DNA. The sample spans about 380,000 distinct CDR3 sequences; the ten largest clones claim just over 2.5%. Sample: blood. These receptors were collected from a human donor with ulcerative colitis or Crohn's disease, or a healthy co-twin of an affected twin (not recorded which).

This chain uses TRBV5-1 with TRBJ2-5; TCRdb returns TRBD1, unconfirmable since there is no DNA. This CDR3 is built from 15 residues. Germline V gene lookup returns CDR1 SGHRS and CDR2 YFSETQ. CDR3 protein: CASSQTSGAQETQYF. Full variable domain (missing parts from reference TRBV5-1 and TRBJ2-5): KAGVTQTPRYLIKTRGQQVTLSCSPISGHRSVSWYQQTPGQGLQFLFEYFSETQRNKGNFPGRFSGRQFSNSRSEMNVSTLELGDSALYLCASSQTSGAQETQYFGPGTRLLVL.

V is TRBV7-6 and J is TRBJ1-1; TCRdb returns TRBD1, unconfirmable since there is no DNA. CDR1 and CDR2 from the germline V gene are SGHVS and FNYEAQ. CDR3 length equals 15 residues. The CDR3 here is CASSVQGVADTEAFF.

J is TRBJ1-5 and V is TRBV20-1; TCRdb designates TRBD1, a call that cannot be tested without DNA. Germline CDR1 and CDR2: DFQATT and SNEGSKA (reference sequence). The CDR3 covers 15 residues. The CDR3 is CSARGEAGSNQPQHF.

The V call is TRBV20-1, the J call TRBJ2-5; TCRdb proposes TRBD2, but this gene call is untestable without DNA. There are 14 residues in the CDR3. Germline V CDR1 and CDR2: DFQATT, SNEGSKA (reference sequence). The chain's CDR3 is CSARGRGEVETQYF.

CDR3 loop: CSARQGSTDTQYF. The J gene is TRBJ2-3, the V gene TRBV20-1; as DNA is missing, the TRBD1 call by TCRdb cannot be tested. The CDR3 consists of 13 residues. CDR1 and CDR2 (germline): DFQATT, SNEGSKA (reference sequence).

V usage is TRBV30 and J usage is TRBJ1-1; absent DNA, TCRdb's TRBD1 call cannot be checked. The CDR3 runs to 13 residues. Germline lookup yields CDR1 GTSNPN and CDR2 SVGIG (reference sequence). This CDR3 is CAWRGRGNTEAFF.

This chain uses TRBV3-1 with TRBJ2-7. The germline gives CDR1 LGHDT, CDR2 YNNKEL (reference sequence). CDR3 length equals 14 residues. The CDR3 sequence is CASSQGSVTYEQYF.

The rearrangement uses TRBV19 and TRBJ2-7; TCRdb returns TRBD1, unconfirmable since there is no DNA. Germline V gene data show CDR1 as LNHDA and CDR2 as SQIVND (reference sequence). CDR3 length: 15 residues. CDR3 amino acids: CASSTPSGGIYEQYF.

This chain connects TRBV6-5 to TRBJ2-4. Germline V gene lookup returns CDR1 MNHEY and CDR2 SVGAGI. The CDR3 is 16 residues long. The CDR3 sequence is CASSYGQEGTKNIQYF.

This chain joins TRBV20-1 and TRBJ1-5; checking the TCRdb D call of TRBD1 is not possible without DNA. Germline lookup yields CDR1 DFQATT and CDR2 SNEGSKA (reference sequence). The CDR3 is made up of 16 amino acids. CDR3 loop: CSARVPQGRTNQPQHF.

This chain uses TRBV4-1 with TRBJ1-5; as DNA is missing, the TRBD1 call by TCRdb cannot be tested. This CDR3 has 16 amino acids. CDR1 and CDR2 (germline): MGHRA, YSYEKL. This CDR3 reads CASSQGTQGGNQPQHF.

The CDR3 sequence is CASGTITGELFF. This chain uses TRBV5-6 with TRBJ2-2; TCRdb's D gene call, TRBD2, goes unchecked for lack of DNA. The CDR3 runs 12 residues. Germline loops: CDR1 SGHDT, CDR2 YYEEEE.

The chain uses TRBV12-3 or TRBV12-4 and TRBJ1-2; lacking DNA, the TRBD1 call made by TCRdb goes unchecked. The CDR3 loop spans 15 amino acids. Here the CDR3 reads CASSPGLGGLGGYTF.

J is TRBJ2-3 and V is TRBV29-1. From germline, CDR1 is SQVTM and CDR2 ANQGSEA. The CDR3 is 13 amino acids. CDR3 protein: CSVVIVLGETQYF.

The CDR3 here is CATSRDQTGDTQYF. The chain carries TRBV15 and TRBJ2-3; with no DNA, the TCRdb D assignment of TRBD1 cannot be verified. Germline V CDR1 and CDR2: LNHNV, YYDKDF (reference sequence). The CDR3 extends over 14 amino acids.

The chain employs TRBV4-3 and TRBJ2-7. CDR3 length equals 15 residues. The germline gives CDR1 LGHNA, CDR2 YSLEER. CDR3 region: CASSQDLSELYEQYF.

This chain joins TRBV6-2 or TRBV6-3 and TRBJ2-7; the D call of TRBD1 rests on TCRdb alone, since no DNA is present to check it. The CDR3 spans 16 residues. Germline values: CDR1 MNHEY, CDR2 SVGEGT. The CDR3 reads CASSYAPGQGAAEQYF.

Judged by frequency, this clonotype is medium-sized. This chain uses TRBV5-1 with TRBJ2-3. The CDR3 sequence is 12 residues long. Germline assignment: CDR1 SGHRS and CDR2 YFSETQ. CDR3 in amino acids: CASRQNTDTQYF. Variable domain in full (rest from reference TRBV5-1 and TRBJ2-3): KAGVTQTPRYLIKTRGQQVTLSCSPISGHRSVSWYQQTPGQGLQFLFEYFSETQRNKGNFPGRFSGRQFSNSRSEMNVSTLELGDSALYLCASRQNTDTQYFGPGTRLTVL.

The chain employs TRBV5-1 and TRBJ2-1; the TRBD1 assignment by TCRdb is unverifiable without DNA. Germline values: CDR1 SGHRS, CDR2 YFSETQ. The CDR3 has 15 residues. CDR3 protein: CASSLRGDEYNEQFF.

The V and J genes are TRBV7-2 and TRBJ2-1; TCRdb's D call, TRBD1, is unchecked because there is no DNA. Germline CDR1 is SGHTA and CDR2 is FQGNSA. The CDR3 runs 16 residues. This CDR3 reads CASSAWTGGDYNEQFF.

The rearrangement uses TRBV12-3 or TRBV12-4 and TRBJ1-5. The CDR3 runs to 17 residues. The CDR3 here is CASSLKLAGAGNQPQHF.

This sequence joins TRBV27 and TRBJ2-1. The CDR3 loop spans 14 amino acids. Germline V gene sequence: CDR1 MNHEY, CDR2 SMNVEV (reference sequence). CDR3 loop: CASSFGQAYNEQFF.

The chain carries TRBV5-1 and TRBJ1-4; the D call from TCRdb, TRBD1, cannot be confirmed without DNA. The CDR3 spans 15 residues. Germline assignment: CDR1 SGHRS and CDR2 YFSETQ. This chain's CDR3 is CASSDGQGLAEKLFF.

The V call is TRBV27, the J call TRBJ2-1; TCRdb's assignment of TRBD1 cannot be checked, as there is no DNA. CDR1 is MNHEY, CDR2 SMNVEV, per germline (reference sequence). The CDR3 loop spans 15 amino acids. The CDR3 protein is CASSPQAQRAREQFF.

This rearrangement joins TRBV19 to TRBJ1-1; there is no DNA to check the TCRdb D call of TRBD1. Germline CDR1 LNHDA, CDR2 SQIVND (reference sequence). The length of the CDR3 is 18 residues. The CDR3: CASSPFPLGSRWNTEAFF.

Considering frequency, this clonotype is medium-sized. The genes are TRBV7-2 and TRBJ1-2; TCRdb calls TRBD1, which cannot be checked without DNA. CDR3 length equals 15 residues. Looked up from germline, CDR1 is SGHTA and CDR2 is FQGNSA. CDR3 protein: CASSLVSQGVEGYTF.

V and J are TRBV25-1 and TRBJ2-7; TCRdb indicates TRBD2, and absent DNA this call remains unverified. There are 15 residues in the CDR3. In germline, CDR1 is MGHDK, CDR2 SYGVNS. CDR3 sequence reads: CASSAGGPGTHEQYF.

This chain links TRBV7-9 with TRBJ2-1; TCRdb returns TRBD1, unconfirmable since there is no DNA. From germline, CDR1 is SEHNR and CDR2 FQNEAQ (reference sequence). CDR3 length equals 17 residues. This CDR3 is CASSPYPRLGAGNEQFF.

This rearrangement joins TRBV10-3 to TRBJ2-7; without DNA, the TCRdb call of TRBD1 cannot be checked. Germline V CDR1 and CDR2: ENHRY, SYGVKD. CDR3 length: 15 amino acids. This CDR3 reads CAISPTGQGAYEQYF.

This chain uses TRBV7-9 with TRBJ1-5. CDR3 size: 14 residues. Germline V CDR1 and CDR2: SEHNR, FQNEAQ (reference sequence). The CDR3 loop is CASSPLRSNQPQHF.